What follows describes a single T cell receptor beta chain. This specimen comes from a study of shared clonotypes between healthy human individuals. In the authors' workflow: Filtering was not the same, since immunoSEQ gave junction-only sequences without quality scores. The assay was immunoSEQ multiplex PCR, and TCRdb's table has in-frame clones only and misses some. The D gene and trimming were derived from the DNA, and the V and J assignments and clone size from that table. The profile shows just over 2,000,000 clones, roughly 94% of them singletons. From CD4+ cells came CD45RA+ naive and CD45RA-negative memory subsets. CDR1 is LGHNA and CDR2 is YSLEER in the germline V gene. Trimming took 0 bases from V and 6 from J, leaving 15 bases between them. The CDR3 sequence is 16 residues long.

Sequencing input: naive CD4+ T cells sorted from blood. Subset reported: CD45RA+ positively selected. The origin of this receptor is a man aged 18 to 30 in good health. The chain uses TRBV4-3 and TRBJ1-3; D uncertain. The CDR3 DNA reads TGCGCCAGCAGCCAAGATCGGATCACAGCCTCAAACACCATATATTTT. It encodes CASSQDRITASNTIYF.